These 28 T cell receptor beta chains originate from one sample sequenced in a study of cytomegalovirus exposure and HLA in healthy donors. TCRdb's copy holds only in-frame clones and misses some; the assay was immunoSEQ multiplex PCR. The table lists 150,000 to 200,000 clones, 84% of them singletons. Sequencing was performed on PBMCs. All receptors derive from a man aged 25 to 40 in good health and CMV-seropositive.

The V and J genes are TRBV6-1 and TRBJ1-2; a weak D match, TRBD1 (6 bases). Germline loops: CDR1 MNHNS, CDR2 SASEGT. CDR3 size: 13 residues. Deletions cut 6 bases from V and 6 bases from J, with 14 bases between. The chain's CDR3 is CASSTQGWNGYTF. Written as DNA, the CDR3 is TGTGCCAGCAGCACACAGGGTTGGAATGGCTACACCTTC.

This chain uses TRBV7-6 with TRBJ2-2, with a weak D call TRBD1 (6 bases). Trimming pared 6 bases from V and 2 bases from J, leaving 10 bases between. Looked up from germline, CDR1 is SGHVS and CDR2 is FNYEAQ. The length of the CDR3 is 14 residues. CDR3 region: CASRADSNTGELFF. For the CDR3, the DNA is TGTGCCAGCAGGGCGGACAGTAACACCGGGGAGCTGTTTTTT.

The chain employs TRBV7-2 and TRBJ2-3; TRBD2 agrees at 7 bases. Germline lookup yields CDR1 SGHTA and CDR2 FQGNSA. Trimming at V came to 1 base and at J to 3 bases, leaving 1 base not matched to a gene. CDR3 size: 14 residues. Written as DNA, the CDR3 is TGTGCCAGCAGCTTAGGACTAGCAACAGATACGCAGTATTTT. It specifies CASSLGLATDTQYF.

This rearrangement joins TRBV7-6 to TRBJ1-1; D ambiguous. This CDR3 comprises 14 residues. Between the trimmed V and J ends, which lost 7 bases and 4 bases, there was a span of 16 bases. In germline, CDR1 is SGHVS, CDR2 FNYEAQ. The CDR3 spells CASTPWNAGTEAFF. In DNA form, the CDR3 reads TGTGCCAGCACCCCTTGGAATGCGGGCACTGAAGCTTTCTTT.

V gene TRBV2 combines with J gene TRBJ1-2, with a tentative D call TRBD1 (5 bases). This CDR3 has 16 amino acids. V lost 3 bases to trimming and J lost 2 bases, with 16 bases between them. Germline V gene data show CDR1 as SNHLY and CDR2 as FYNNEI. The CDR3 loop is CASSEEGRDFNYGYTF. The CDR3, as DNA: TGTGCCAGCAGTGAGGAGGGCCGGGACTTCAACTATGGCTACACCTTC.

This CDR3 is CAWTTSGLYNEQFF. Written as DNA, the CDR3 is TGTGCCTGGACGACTAGCGGATTGTACAATGAGCAGTTCTTC. J is TRBJ2-1 and V is TRBV30, with 9 bases lining up with TRBD2. The CDR3 covers 14 residues. Germline V lookup: CDR1 GTSNPN, CDR2 SVGIG (reference sequence). The junction had 5 bases not matched to a gene; V was cut back by 4 bases and J by 4 bases.

This clone was counted once. This rearrangement joins TRBV4-1 to TRBJ2-5; TRBD2 might be the D (6 bases). The germline CDR1 and CDR2 sequences are MGHRA and YSYEKL. Trimming cost V 4 bases and J 10 bases, with 19 bases left between them. The CDR3 loop spans 14 amino acids. Here the CDR3 DNA reads TGCGCCAGCAGCCTTAGGGGCGGCGGAGGGGACCAGTACTTC. Translating it yields CASSLRGGGGDQYF.

This rearrangement joins TRBV7-3 to TRBJ2-5, with D maybe TRBD1 (5 bases). V lost 3 bases to trimming and J lost 6 bases, with 11 bases between them. Germline CDR1 and CDR2: SGHTA and FQGTGA. This CDR3 has 13 amino acids. The CDR3 DNA reads TGTGCCAGCAGCTTGGACAAGGGGAAGACCCAGTACTTC. It translates to CASSLDKGKTQYF.

The chain couples TRBV19 to TRBJ1-1, with 8 bases that match TRBD1. CDR3 size: 15 residues. Germline CDR1 is LNHDA and CDR2 is SQIVND (reference sequence). J gave up 3 bases and V 6 bases, and 9 bases lay outside the gene matches. The CDR3, as DNA: TGTGCCAGTAGGGCTAAGGACAGGGTGTACACTGAAGCTTTCTTT. This sequence encodes CASRAKDRVYTEAFF. Together with reference TRBV19 and TRBJ1-1, the CDR3 gives the full variable domain: DGGITQSPKYLFRKEGQNVTLSCEQNLNHDAMYWYRQDPGQGLRLIYYSQIVNDFQKGDIAEGYSVSREKKESFPLTVTSAQKNPTAFYLCASRAKDRVYTEAFFGQGTRLTVV.

The genes are TRBV2 and TRBJ1-4, with 10 bases aligning to TRBD1. With V trimmed by 5 bases and J by 5 bases, 11 bases remained unmatched. This CDR3 is 17 amino acids long. CDR1 and CDR2 (germline): SNHLY, FYNNEI. The chain's CDR3 is CASSSPLTDRGNEKLFF. The DNA of the CDR3 is TGTGCCAGCAGTTCTCCCCTGACGGACAGGGGGAATGAAAAACTGTTTTTT.

The chain couples TRBV19 to TRBJ1-2; 8 nucleotides agree with TRBD1. This CDR3 contains 13 residues. Germline V CDR1 and CDR2: LNHDA, SQIVND (reference sequence). The J segment lost 5 bases and the V segment lost 4 bases, leaving 3 bases of the junction unmatched. The CDR3 reads CASSRTGRYGYTF. The DNA of the CDR3 is TGTGCCAGTAGTAGGACAGGGAGGTATGGCTACACCTTC. Filled out from reference TRBV19 and TRBJ1-2, the complete variable domain reads DGGITQSPKYLFRKEGQNVTLSCEQNLNHDAMYWYRQDPGQGLRLIYYSQIVNDFQKGDIAEGYSVSREKKESFPLTVTSAQKNPTAFYLCASSRTGRYGYTFGSGTRLTVV.

The V gene is TRBV4-2, the J gene TRBJ1-5; maybe TRBD1 (5 bases). The V gene lost 0 bases and the J gene lost 5 bases, with 11 bases spanning the gap. The CDR3 loop spans 15 amino acids. The germline V gene has CDR1 LGHNA and CDR2 YNFKEQ. The CDR3 sequence: CASSQDVRADQPQHF. In DNA form, the CDR3 reads TGTGCCAGCAGCCAAGATGTCAGGGCGGATCAGCCCCAGCATTTT.

The V gene is TRBV6-1, the J gene TRBJ2-5; TRBD2 might be the D (6 bases). The CDR3 extends over 14 amino acids. Trimming removed 7 bases at V and 6 bases at J, with 18 bases between. CDR1 MNHNS and CDR2 SASEGT come from the germline V gene. This CDR3 is CASIPREAVKTQYF. The CDR3 DNA reads TGTGCCAGCATCCCCAGGGAGGCGGTGAAGACCCAGTACTTC.

The J gene is TRBJ1-4, the V gene TRBV9; TRBD1 is a possible D gene (5 bases). Trimming shortened V by 4 bases and J by 10 bases, and 17 bases separated the two germline ends. The germline V gene encodes CDR1 SGDLS and CDR2 YYNGEE. The CDR3 consists of 14 residues. CDR3 residues: CASSKTRERGKLFF. Written as DNA, the CDR3 is TGTGCCAGCAGCAAAACAAGGGAAAGGGGAAAACTGTTTTTT.

The chain combines TRBV10-3 with TRBJ1-6; perhaps TRBD1 as D (5 bases). CDR1 ENHRY and CDR2 SYGVKD come from the germline V gene. Deletions cut 4 bases from V and 8 bases from J, with 15 bases between. The CDR3 runs 15 residues. CDR3 DNA sequence: TGTGCCATCAGTGGGGGTCTCGGGGGAGATTCACCCCTCCACTTT. Protein sequence: CAISGGLGGDSPLHF.

The V and J genes are TRBV4-3 and TRBJ1-1; no clear D gene. This CDR3 contains 15 residues. Germline V gene lookup returns CDR1 LGHNA and CDR2 YSLEER. Trimming took off 1 base at V and 1 base at J, with 10 bases between the two ends. CDR3 coding DNA: TGCGCCAGCAGCCAAGGTCGACTCTGGAACACTGAAGCTTTCTTT. It specifies CASSQGRLWNTEAFF.

This chain joins TRBV4-2 and TRBJ2-5, with D perhaps TRBD2 (7 bases). There are 17 residues in the CDR3. Germline V gives CDR1 LGHNA, CDR2 YNFKEQ. Trimming took 0 bases from V and 2 from J, leaving 16 bases between them. The CDR3 loop is CASSQEGWRGLQETQYF. DNA of the CDR3: TGTGCCAGCAGCCAAGAAGGATGGCGGGGGCTTCAAGAGACCCAGTACTTC.

V usage is TRBV5-1 and J usage is TRBJ2-7; TRBD2 aligns across 13 bases. Germline CDR1 SGHRS, CDR2 YFSETQ. CDR3 length equals 17 residues. Unmatched junction bases numbered 12, after V lost 4 bases and J lost 5 bases. CDR3 in DNA: TGCGCCAGCAGCGCGACTAGCGGGAGGCTCACCGTGCACGAGCAGTACTTC. This translates into CASSATSGRLTVHEQYF. Variable domain in full (rest from reference TRBV5-1 and TRBJ2-7): KAGVTQTPRYLIKTRGQQVTLSCSPISGHRSVSWYQQTPGQGLQFLFEYFSETQRNKGNFPGRFSGRQFSNSRSEMNVSTLELGDSALYLCASSATSGRLTVHEQYFGPGTRLTVT.

The chain recombines TRBV7-6 with TRBJ2-3; D unclear. Per germline, CDR1 SGHVS and CDR2 FNYEAQ. The germline V and J ends were trimmed by 5 bases and 5 bases, with 20 bases remaining between them. The CDR3 covers 16 residues. The CDR3 DNA is TGTGCCAGCAGCAGAGGTTCCCGGCAAGCTCGAGATACGCAGTATTTT. Encoded protein: CASSRGSRQARDTQYF. Drawing the rest from reference TRBV7-6 and TRBJ2-3, the complete variable domain is GAGVSQSPRYKVTKRGQDVALRCDPISGHVSLYWYRQALGQGPEFLTYFNYEAQQDKSGLPNDRFSAERPEGSISTLTIQRTEQRDSAMYRCASSRGSRQARDTQYFGPGTRLTVL.

This sequence joins TRBV6-5 and TRBJ2-1; tentative D call: TRBD2 (5 bases). Germline values: CDR1 MNHEY, CDR2 SVGAGI. The V end lost 8 bases, the J end lost 4 bases, and 9 bases lay between the germline ends. The CDR3 length is 12 residues. CDR3 residues: CASRGPYNEQFF. CDR3 nucleotide sequence: TGTGCCAGCCGGGGTCCTTACAATGAGCAGTTCTTC.

V and J are TRBV19 and TRBJ1-2; 7 nucleotides agree with TRBD1. The germline gives CDR1 LNHDA, CDR2 SQIVND (reference sequence). This CDR3 contains 13 residues. V was clipped by 6 bases and J by 8 bases; unmatched bases: 9. DNA for the CDR3: TGTGCCAGTAGAATGGACAGGTCCGGCGGCTACACCTTC. Amino acids: CASRMDRSGGYTF.

The sample holds many counts of this clone. CDR3 sequence reads: CASSTTGVVAEQFF. The CDR3, as DNA: TGTGCCAGCAGTACGACAGGGGTAGTCGCTGAGCAGTTCTTC. The chain recombines TRBV28 with TRBJ2-1; 8 bases agree with TRBD1. The V and J ends lost 5 bases and 9 bases, in that order; junction bases with no gene match: 9. Germline V gene sequence: CDR1 MDHEN, CDR2 SYDVKM. The CDR3 covers 14 residues.

The chain has TRBV6-5 and TRBJ1-1; 7 nucleotides agree with TRBD1. Looked up from germline, CDR1 is MNHEY and CDR2 is SVGAGI. The trim removed 6 bases at V and 2 bases at J, leaving 6 bases unmatched. This CDR3 is 14 amino acids long. The CDR3 sequence: CASRTGTANTEAFF. CDR3 nucleotide sequence: TGTGCCAGCAGGACCGGGACAGCAAACACTGAAGCTTTCTTT.

The chain is built from TRBV16 and TRBJ1-4, with D unclear. The CDR3 totals 12 residues. Per germline, CDR1 KGHSY and CDR2 FQNENV. V was cut by 4 bases and J by 5 bases, with 5 bases left in between. CDR3 loop: CASSRPNEKLFF. Here the CDR3 DNA reads TGTGCCAGCAGCCGGCCGAATGAAAAACTGTTTTTT.

This clone was detected a few times. This chain uses TRBV29-1 with TRBJ1-5, with 7 bases fitting TRBD1. CDR3 length equals 14 residues. Germline CDR1 SQVTM, CDR2 ANQGSEA. J gave up 5 bases and V 4 bases, and 8 bases lay outside the gene matches. CDR3 in DNA: TGCAGCGTTGTCAGTGACAGGGTCGATCAGCCCCAGCATTTT. Amino acids: CSVVSDRVDQPQHF.

This chain uses TRBV5-1 with TRBJ1-2; 7 nucleotides agree with TRBD1. Looked up from germline, CDR1 is SGHRS and CDR2 is YFSETQ. Germline trimming cut 0 bases from V and 0 bases from J; bases unmatched to any gene: 2. The CDR3 is made up of 15 amino acids. As DNA, the CDR3 is TGCGCCAGCAGCTTGGGGGACAGAGCTAACTATGGCTACACCTTC. Residues: CASSLGDRANYGYTF.

This clone was recorded once. The V call is TRBV5-1, the J call TRBJ2-3; 9 nucleotides line up with TRBD1. This CDR3 has 15 residues. After removal of 8 bases from V and 5 bases from J, the junction contained 12 bases not matched to a gene. CDR1 is SGHRS and CDR2 is YFSETQ in the germline V gene. In DNA, the CDR3 is TGCGCCAGTAGGCCCGGGACAGGGAGAGGAGATACGCAGTATTTT. Amino acid sequence: CASRPGTGRGDTQYF.

The chain has TRBV15 and TRBJ2-7, with 9 bases aligning to TRBD2. From germline, CDR1 is LNHNV and CDR2 YYDKDF (reference sequence). The trim removed 1 base at V and 6 bases at J, leaving 7 bases unmatched. The CDR3 sequence is 15 residues long. CDR3 DNA sequence: TGTGCCACCAGCAGAGTAGCGGGAGTGACGGTCGAGCAGTACTTC. Its protein is CATSRVAGVTVEQYF.